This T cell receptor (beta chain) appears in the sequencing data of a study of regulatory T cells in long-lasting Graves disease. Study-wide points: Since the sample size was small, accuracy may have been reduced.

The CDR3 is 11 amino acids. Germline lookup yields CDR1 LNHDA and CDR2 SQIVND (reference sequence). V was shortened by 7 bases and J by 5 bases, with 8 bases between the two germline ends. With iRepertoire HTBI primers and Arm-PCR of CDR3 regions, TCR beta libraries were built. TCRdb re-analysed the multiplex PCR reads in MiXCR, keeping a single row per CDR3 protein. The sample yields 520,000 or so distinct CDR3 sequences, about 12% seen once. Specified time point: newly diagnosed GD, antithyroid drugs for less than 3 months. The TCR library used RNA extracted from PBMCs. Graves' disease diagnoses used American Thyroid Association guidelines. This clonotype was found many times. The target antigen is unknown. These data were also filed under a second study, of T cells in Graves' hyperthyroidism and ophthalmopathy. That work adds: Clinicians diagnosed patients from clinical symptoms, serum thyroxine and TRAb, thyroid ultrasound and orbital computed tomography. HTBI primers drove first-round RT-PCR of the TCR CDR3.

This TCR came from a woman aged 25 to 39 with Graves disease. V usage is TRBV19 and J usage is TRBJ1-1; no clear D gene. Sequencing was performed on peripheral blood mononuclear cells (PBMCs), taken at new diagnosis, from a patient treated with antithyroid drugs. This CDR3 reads CASIIRTEAFF. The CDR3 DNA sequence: TGTGCCAGTATTATTAGGACTGAAGCTTTCTTT.